The 6 T cell receptor beta chains listed next were all sequenced from one sample in a study of cytomegalovirus exposure and HLA in healthy donors. The PCR made use of 60 Vbeta and 13 Jbeta primers. Generated by immunoSEQ multiplex PCR, the TCRdb table keeps only in-frame clones and is missing some. Of around 140,000 clones in the sample, 75% to 80% were seen once. Sequencing was carried out using PBMCs. The origin of the receptors is a male donor in good health and CMV-seronegative.

The V gene is TRBV9, the J gene TRBJ2-7; 10 bases line up with TRBD1. Trimming cost V 4 bases and J 2 bases; bases outside gene matches: 3. This CDR3 contains 14 residues. The germline gives CDR1 SGDLS, CDR2 YYNGEE. The CDR3 here is CASSPGQGAYEQYF. CDR3 coding DNA: TGTGCCAGCAGCCCCGGACAGGGGGCCTACGAGCAGTACTTC.

The genes are TRBV18 and TRBJ2-1; D is unclear. The germline CDR1 and CDR2 sequences are KGHSH and LQKENI. The CDR3 runs to 13 residues. Trimming took 5 bases from V and 8 from J, leaving 13 bases between them. The DNA for the CDR3 is TGTGCCAGCTCAACGCCGAGGTCCCATGAGCAGTTCTTC. It encodes CASSTPRSHEQFF.

The rearrangement joins TRBV11-2 to TRBJ2-2; perhaps TRBD1 as D (6 bases). Germline CDR1 reads SGHAT; CDR2 reads FQNNGV. This CDR3 comprises 16 residues. Trimming cost V 6 bases and J 2 bases, with 16 bases left between them. The CDR3 sequence: CASRTLRDKNTGELFF. CDR3 nucleotides: TGTGCCAGCAGGACTCTTCGGGACAAAAACACCGGGGAGCTGTTTTTT.

The V and J genes are TRBV7-8 and TRBJ2-5; possibly TRBD2 for D (7 bases). CDR3 length: 14 residues. Germline-derived CDR1 and CDR2 are SGHVS and FQNEAQ. V lost 3 bases to trimming and J lost 9 bases, with 17 bases between them. The CDR3 sequence is CASSLGGPVLAQYF. Written as DNA, the CDR3 is TGTGCCAGCAGCTTGGGGGGGCCGGTGTTGGCCCAGTACTTC.

The chain is built from TRBV6-6 and TRBJ2-5, with D maybe TRBD1 (5 bases). CDR1 MNHNY and CDR2 SVGAGI come from the germline V gene (reference sequence). CDR3 length: 14 residues. With 1 base removed from V and 5 bases from J, the gap between germline ends came to 11 bases. CDR3 sequence (DNA): TGTGCCAGCAGTTACTGGCAGGGCGTCGAGACCCAGTACTTC. It is translated as CASSYWQGVETQYF.

V usage is TRBV6-6 and J usage is TRBJ2-7, with 11 bases lining up with TRBD1. The CDR3 contains 15 residues. The trim removed 5 bases at V and 3 bases at J, leaving 6 bases unmatched. Germline CDR1 and CDR2: MNHNY and SVGAGI (reference sequence). The CDR3 DNA sequence: TGTGCCAGCAGTGAGCCGGGACAGGGGGACTACGAGCAGTACTTC. Translated: CASSEPGQGDYEQYF.